This T cell receptor (beta chain) was retrieved from a study of blood T cell repertoires in COVID-19. Study at large: From T cells, B-cell-depleted T cells, or PBMCs came the material, which was cDNA or gDNA.

Germline V gene lookup returns CDR1 MGHDK and CDR2 SYGVNS. V dropped 2 bases and J dropped 6; count of bases not matched to a gene: 2. CDR3 size: 14 residues. Cohort allocation depended upon clinical history that participants reported. Two negative PCRs, clearance, or symptom resolution characterized the recovered Cohort 3 donors. The assay was immunoSEQ multiplex PCR, and TCRdb's table has in-frame clones only and misses some. The table lists about 500,000 clones, roughly 87% of them singletons. V usage is TRBV25-1 and J usage is TRBJ1-2; 11 nucleotides align to TRBD1. The material sequenced was PBMCs or T cells enriched from blood (not recorded which). The source is a woman in her late teens or twenties who had recovered from COVID-19. CDR3 amino acids: CASSEVGQGDGYTF. In nucleotides, the CDR3 is TGTGCCAGCAGTGAAGTGGGACAGGGGGATGGCTACACCTTC.